These T cell receptor beta chains were read from a single sample in a study of cytomegalovirus exposure and HLA in healthy donors. Data came from immunoSEQ multiplex PCR; TCRdb stores just in-frame clones and leaves some out. The sample features some 30,000 clones, with more than 3.5% in its top ten. Sequencing was done on a sample of PBMCs. These receptors all stem from a woman between 35 and 50 years old in good health and CMV-seropositive. Both conserved end residues are part of each CDR3. Each record gives: V gene, J gene, clone size, D gene, CDR3 DNA, CDR3 protein. The D gene is left open where the match is weak. Size is omitted from some rows. Given values are once, few, many or a class for expanded clones.

v_call: TRBV10-1; j_call: TRBJ2-7; clone_size: NA; d_call: TRBD1; cdr3_nt: TGCGCCAGCAGTTGGGACAGGGGAGAAGAGCAGTACTTC; cdr3_aa: CASSWDRGEEQYF
v_call: TRBV6-1; j_call: TRBJ2-7; clone_size: NA; d_call: TRBD1; cdr3_nt: TGTGCCAGCAATAGGGACAGGGGGCGCTACGAGCAGTACTTC; cdr3_aa: CASNRDRGRYEQYF
v_call: TRBV5-5; j_call: TRBJ2-7; clone_size: NA; d_call: NA; cdr3_nt: TGTGCCAGCACCCACGCGCTTGGGGCCTACGAGCAGTACTTC; cdr3_aa: CASTHALGAYEQYF
v_call: TRBV6-5; j_call: TRBJ1-2; clone_size: NA; d_call: TRBD1; cdr3_nt: TGTGCCAGCGGACAGGGGAACTATGGCTACACCTTC; cdr3_aa: CASGQGNYGYTF
v_call: TRBV9; j_call: TRBJ2-2; clone_size: NA; d_call: NA; cdr3_nt: TGTGCCAGCAGCAGGAGCGGGAACACCGGGGAGCTGTTTTTT; cdr3_aa: CASSRSGNTGELFF
v_call: TRBV4-1; j_call: TRBJ2-6; clone_size: NA; d_call: TRBD1; cdr3_nt: TGCGCCAGCAGCCAAGATATTCCAGGGGGCTCTGGGGCCAACGTCCTGACTTTC; cdr3_aa: CASSQDIPGGSGANVLTF
v_call: TRBV5-4; j_call: TRBJ2-7; clone_size: NA; d_call: TRBD1; cdr3_nt: TGTGCCAGCAGCTATGGACAGGGGGTTTCCTACGAGCAGTACTTC; cdr3_aa: CASSYGQGVSYEQYF
v_call: TRBV19; j_call: TRBJ1-5; clone_size: NA; d_call: NA; cdr3_nt: TGTGCCAGTAGCAAGGGAGACCATAGCAATCAGCCCCAGCATTTT; cdr3_aa: CASSKGDHSNQPQHF
v_call: TRBV9; j_call: TRBJ1-1; clone_size: NA; d_call: NA; cdr3_nt: TGTGCCAGCAGCGAGGACCGGACAGCTGAAGCTTTCTTT; cdr3_aa: CASSEDRTAEAFF
v_call: TRBV10-2; j_call: TRBJ2-7; clone_size: medium-sized; d_call: TRBD2; cdr3_nt: TGCGCCAGCAGTGACGGTAGCGGGAGTTTATACGAGCAGTACTTC; cdr3_aa: CASSDGSGSLYEQYF
v_call: TRBV10-3; j_call: TRBJ2-7; clone_size: NA; d_call: NA; cdr3_nt: TGTGCCACAGGGAATGCGGGGGCGTCCGAGCAGTACTTC; cdr3_aa: CATGNAGASEQYF
v_call: TRBV7-8; j_call: TRBJ2-7; clone_size: NA; d_call: TRBD2; cdr3_nt: TGTGCCAGCAGGAGACTAGCGGCTTTCTACGAGCAGTACTTC; cdr3_aa: CASRRLAAFYEQYF
v_call: TRBV29-1; j_call: TRBJ2-7; clone_size: NA; d_call: NA; cdr3_nt: TGCAGCGTTGCCTTAGGGGGGGGTAGCGAGCAGTACTTC; cdr3_aa: CSVALGGGSEQYF
v_call: TRBV6-4; j_call: TRBJ1-5; clone_size: NA; d_call: TRBD1; cdr3_nt: TGTGCCAGCACCAGACAGGGACGCAGCAATCAGCCCCAGCATTTT; cdr3_aa: CASTRQGRSNQPQHF
v_call: TRBV6-6; j_call: TRBJ2-3; clone_size: NA; d_call: NA; cdr3_nt: TGTGCCAGCAGTTACAGAGGGTCAGATAAGCAGTATTTT; cdr3_aa: CASSYRGSDKQYF
v_call: TRBV6-6; j_call: TRBJ2-7; clone_size: NA; d_call: TRBD2; cdr3_nt: TGTGCCAGCAGTTCGACTAGCGGGAGCGCCTACGAGCAGTACTTC; cdr3_aa: CASSSTSGSAYEQYF
v_call: TRBV18; j_call: TRBJ2-7; clone_size: NA; d_call: TRBD2; cdr3_nt: TGTGCCAGCTCACCACGGGAGGGCGAGCAGTACTTC; cdr3_aa: CASSPREGEQYF
v_call: TRBV6-5; j_call: TRBJ2-5; clone_size: NA; d_call: NA; cdr3_nt: TGTGCCAGCAGTTCATTCAGGGGGGAAGAGACCCAGTACTTC; cdr3_aa: CASSSFRGEETQYF
v_call: TRBV2; j_call: TRBJ1-4; clone_size: NA; d_call: NA; cdr3_nt: TGTGCCAGCAGTGACGGGGGAGGAGGTGAAAAACTGTTTTTT; cdr3_aa: CASSDGGGGEKLFF
v_call: TRBV28; j_call: TRBJ2-7; clone_size: NA; d_call: TRBD2; cdr3_nt: TGTGCCAGCAGGTACTCTAGCGGGAGGTACGAGCAGTACTTC; cdr3_aa: CASRYSSGRYEQYF
v_call: TRBV10-2; j_call: TRBJ2-1; clone_size: NA; d_call: NA; cdr3_nt: TGCGCCAGCAGTGAGAACAGGGTGGATGGCAATGAGCAGTTCTTC; cdr3_aa: CASSENRVDGNEQFF
v_call: TRBV9; j_call: TRBJ2-1; clone_size: NA; d_call: TRBD2; cdr3_nt: TGTGCCAGCAGCGGCAAGGGACTAGCGGGATCTGATGAGCAGTTCTTC; cdr3_aa: CASSGKGLAGSDEQFF
v_call: TRBV7-9; j_call: TRBJ2-1; clone_size: NA; d_call: TRBD2; cdr3_nt: TGTGCCAGCAGCACCCCCCTAGCGGATGAGCAGTTCTTC; cdr3_aa: CASSTPLADEQFF
v_call: TRBV7-9; j_call: TRBJ1-1; clone_size: NA; d_call: NA; cdr3_nt: TGTGCCAGCAGCCCTCCCACAGGTAACACTGAAGCTTTCTTT; cdr3_aa: CASSPPTGNTEAFF
v_call: TRBV5-1; j_call: TRBJ1-1; clone_size: NA; d_call: NA; cdr3_nt: TGCGCCAGCAGCTTGAGCCTGAACACTGAAGCTTTCTTT; cdr3_aa: CASSLSLNTEAFF